This TCR beta chain was identified in a study of T cell clones after liver transplantation. Across the whole study: Graft-donor-reactive sequences were compared with third-party-reactive TCRbeta sequences from pre-transplant mixed lymphocyte reactions.

Remarks on this clone: The target antigen is unknown.

CDR3 length: 14 residues. CDR1 and CDR2 from the germline V gene are MGHRA and YSYEKL. V was clipped by 3 bases and J by 0 bases, with 5 bases between them. Study findings and constraints: These preliminary findings come from unstandardized post-transplant sampling times.

The data were produced by immunoSEQ multiplex PCR, yet TCRdb's version contains in-frame clones alone and is incomplete. Of approximately 11,000 clones listed, 71% were seen once; the top ten hold 24%. This chain uses TRBV4-1 with TRBJ2-2; D not certain. The sequencing used CD4+ T cells from blood, collected nearly 33 months after liver transplant. The clonotype originates from a human patient who received a liver transplant. A share of the T cells may be of graft donor origin. CDR3 region: CASSHSSNTGELFF. The CDR3 DNA reads TGCGCCAGCAGCCATAGTTCGAACACCGGGGAGCTGTTTTTT.